Following are 5 T cell receptor beta chains from one sample sequenced in a study of CD8 T cells in ankylosing spondylitis. Each CDR3 protein gets one entry after TCRdb re-called the 5' RACE reads with MiXCR. The top ten hold about 15% of the sample, which has about 200,000 distinct CDR3 sequences, around 13% seen once. Source material: blood, either unsorted or a sorted T cell fraction (not recorded which). Source of these receptors: a male donor with ankylosing spondylitis or in good health (not recorded which).

This clonotype occurred a few times. The chain recombines TRBV28 with TRBJ2-7, with D perhaps being TRBD1 or TRBD2 (5 bases each). The germline V and J ends were trimmed by 3 bases and 2 bases, with 11 bases remaining between them. Looked up from germline, CDR1 is MDHEN and CDR2 is SYDVKM. The CDR3 extends over 14 amino acids. CDR3 in DNA: TGTGCCAGCAGTTTTGGGACGGCAGCCTACGAGCAGTACTTC. As protein: CASSFGTAAYEQYF. Combining the CDR3 with reference TRBV28 and TRBJ2-7 gives the whole variable domain DVKVTQSSRYLVKRTGEKVFLECVQDMDHENMFWYRQDPGLGLRLIYFSYDVKMKEKGDIPEGYSVSREKKERFSLILESASTNQTSMYLCASSFGTAAYEQYFGPGTRLTVT.

Many counts were recorded for this clonotype. The chain links TRBV3-1 to TRBJ1-3; D is possibly TRBD1 (6 bases). CDR3 length equals 16 residues. Trimming cost V 3 bases and J 1 base, with 13 bases left between them. Per the germline V gene, CDR1 is LGHDT and CDR2 is YNNKEL (reference sequence). The CDR3 DNA sequence: TGTGCCAGCAGCCAGCAGTATGGACAGTCTGGAAACACCATATATTTT. Its protein product is CASSQQYGQSGNTIYF.

In this sample, this clonotype turned up many times. V is TRBV3-1 and J is TRBJ2-1; possible D gene TRBD2, 5 bases. This CDR3 is 17 amino acids long. Germline V gene lookup returns CDR1 LGHDT and CDR2 YNNKEL (reference sequence). The V and J ends lost 0 bases and 0 bases respectively, with 12 bases between them. Here the CDR3 DNA reads TGTGCCAGCAGCCAAGATGGACGGGAACTCTCCTACAATGAGCAGTTCTTC. This codes for CASSQDGRELSYNEQFF.

This clonotype was seen a few times. This chain connects TRBV6-8 to TRBJ2-5; D ambiguous. There are 10 residues in the CDR3. The ends were cut back, 8 bases at V and 3 bases at J, with 4 bases in the middle. Germline V gene data show CDR1 as MNHGY and CDR2 as SAAAGT. The CDR3 reads CASGKETQYF. The CDR3 nucleotides are TGTGCCAGCGGCAAAGAGACCCAGTACTTC.

The V and J genes are TRBV27 and TRBJ2-1; no reliable D call. From germline, CDR1 is MNHEY and CDR2 SMNVEV (reference sequence). The CDR3 consists of 14 residues. Deletions cut 2 bases from V and 3 bases from J, with 8 bases between. CDR3 amino acids: CASSLENRYNEQFF. The CDR3, as DNA: TGTGCCAGCAGTTTAGAAAACCGCTACAATGAGCAGTTCTTC.